This T cell receptor (beta chain) was identified during a study of CD8 T cells in Susac syndrome. An amount of RNA that ranged from about 0.45 to 1 ug was reverse transcribed with random hexamers. TCRdb re-derived calls from the immunoSEQ multiplex PCR reads in MiXCR, one entry per CDR3 protein. Here the sample spans 150,000 to 180,000 distinct CDR3 sequences, about 94% being singletons. The sequenced sample was CD8+ T cells from PBMCs. The clonotype comes from a human donor with multiple sclerosis.

CDR3 amino acids: CASSSSGNSYNEQFF. CDR3 in DNA: TGTGCCAGTAGCTCTAGCGGGAACTCCTACAATGAGCAGTTCTTC. The chain uses TRBV19 and TRBJ2-1; 9 positions match TRBD2. Per the germline V gene, CDR1 is LNHDA and CDR2 is SQIVND (reference sequence). The CDR3 loop spans 15 amino acids. V shed 6 bases, J shed 0 bases, and the junction held 3 bases outside the gene matches.